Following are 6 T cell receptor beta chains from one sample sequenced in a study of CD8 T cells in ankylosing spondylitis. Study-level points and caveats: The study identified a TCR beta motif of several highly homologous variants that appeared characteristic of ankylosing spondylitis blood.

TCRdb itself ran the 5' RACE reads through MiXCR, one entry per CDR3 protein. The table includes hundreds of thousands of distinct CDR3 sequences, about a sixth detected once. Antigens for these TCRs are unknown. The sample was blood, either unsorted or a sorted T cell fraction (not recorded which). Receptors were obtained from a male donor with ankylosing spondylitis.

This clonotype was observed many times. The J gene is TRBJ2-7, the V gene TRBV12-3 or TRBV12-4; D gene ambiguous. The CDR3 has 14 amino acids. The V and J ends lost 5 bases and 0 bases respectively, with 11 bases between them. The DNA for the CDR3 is TGTGCCAGCAGTGGGCAGGATCGCTCCTACGAGCAGTACTTC. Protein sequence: CASSGQDRSYEQYF.

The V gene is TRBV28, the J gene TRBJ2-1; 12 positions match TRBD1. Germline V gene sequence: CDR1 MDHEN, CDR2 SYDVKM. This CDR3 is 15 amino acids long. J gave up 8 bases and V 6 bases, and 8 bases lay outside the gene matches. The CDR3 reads CASSLGGTGGDEQFF. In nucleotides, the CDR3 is TGTGCCAGCAGCCTCGGGGGGACAGGGGGCGATGAGCAGTTCTTC. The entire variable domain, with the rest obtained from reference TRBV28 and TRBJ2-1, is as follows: DVKVTQSSRYLVKRTGEKVFLECVQDMDHENMFWYRQDPGLGLRLIYFSYDVKMKEKGDIPEGYSVSREKKERFSLILESASTNQTSMYLCASSLGGTGGDEQFFGPGTRLTVL.

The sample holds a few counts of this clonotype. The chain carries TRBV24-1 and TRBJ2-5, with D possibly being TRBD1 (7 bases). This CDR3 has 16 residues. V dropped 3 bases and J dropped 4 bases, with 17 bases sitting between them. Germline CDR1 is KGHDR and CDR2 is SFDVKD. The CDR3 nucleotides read TGTGCCACCAGTGATCCCGGGACAGCCGGGGGAGAGACCCAGTACTTC. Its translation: CATSDPGTAGGETQYF.

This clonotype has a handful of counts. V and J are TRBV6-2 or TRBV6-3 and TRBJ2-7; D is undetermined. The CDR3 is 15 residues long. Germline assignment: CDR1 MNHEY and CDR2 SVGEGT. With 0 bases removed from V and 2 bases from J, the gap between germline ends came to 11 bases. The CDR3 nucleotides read TGTGCCAGCAGTTACTCGACTGGAAAGACCTACGAGCAGTACTTC. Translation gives CASSYSTGKTYEQYF.

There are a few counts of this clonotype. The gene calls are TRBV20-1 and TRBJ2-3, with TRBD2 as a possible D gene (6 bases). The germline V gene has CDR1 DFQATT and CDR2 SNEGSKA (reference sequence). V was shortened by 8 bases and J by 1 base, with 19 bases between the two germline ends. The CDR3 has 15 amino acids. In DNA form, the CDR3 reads TGCAGTTGCGCTATGGGCGGAGGGGGCACAGATACGCAGTATTTT. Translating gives CSCAMGGGGTDTQYF.

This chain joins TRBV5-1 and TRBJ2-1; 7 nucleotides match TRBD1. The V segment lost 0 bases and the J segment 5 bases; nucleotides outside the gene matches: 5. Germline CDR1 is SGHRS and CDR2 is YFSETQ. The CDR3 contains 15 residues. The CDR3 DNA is TGCGCCAGCAGCTTGGAGGGGGCCAGGAACAATGAGCAGTTCTTC. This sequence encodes CASSLEGARNNEQFF. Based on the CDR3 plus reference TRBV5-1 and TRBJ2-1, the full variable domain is KAGVTQTPRYLIKTRGQQVTLSCSPISGHRSVSWYQQTPGQGLQFLFEYFSETQRNKGNFPGRFSGRQFSNSRSEMNVSTLELGDSALYLCASSLEGARNNEQFFGPGTRLTVL.